This T cell receptor (beta chain) comes out of a study of OX40 agonist ivuxolimab in advanced cancers. The overall study: Patients undergoing dose escalation presented with hepatocellular carcinoma, melanoma, renal cell or head and neck cancer. Participants, 82.7% male, averaged roughly 55 years of age, ranging from roughly 23 to 80.

Details on this clone: The junction does not match germline at one end; this may be a read error.

This CDR3 region has 15 residues. Germline V gives CDR1 SSHAT, CDR2 FNYEAQ (reference sequence). Produced via immunoSEQ multiplex PCR; TCRdb's table is partial and in-frame only. The sample includes some 14,000 clones, about 78% of them seen just once. The genes are TRBV7-7 and TRBJ2-2; tentatively, D is TRBD1 (6 bases). The receptor's source is an adult with an advanced solid tumor such as melanoma, head and neck, liver or kidney cancer. Sequences were derived from CD4+ or CD8+ T cells sorted from blood, sampled in a trial of the OX40 agonist ivuxolimab. In DNA, the CDR3 is TGTGCTAGCAGCCCACAAACAGGGTTGGCCGGGGAGCTGTTTTTT. Translation: CASSPQTGLAGELFF.